These T cell receptor beta chains were read from a single sample in a study of cytomegalovirus exposure and HLA in healthy donors. Some clones are missing from TCRdb's copy, which holds only in-frame ones; the method was immunoSEQ multiplex PCR. In the table there are tens of thousands of clones, roughly 90% of which are singletons. Sample: PBMCs. The origin of the receptors is a woman aged 25 to 39 in good health and CMV-seronegative. Each CDR3 is given with its conserved first and last residue. The D gene is left open where the match is weak. The size field is filled for only some rows; it gives once, few, many or a size class.

>TRBV27|NA|NA|TRBJ2-4
TGTGCCAGCAGTTTGGTGGGCCAAAACATTCAGTACTTC
CASSLVGQNIQYF
>TRBV5-5|TRBD1|NA|TRBJ1-3
TGTGCCAGCAGCTCGGGGACAGGGAACGCCGGAAACACCATATATTTT
CASSSGTGNAGNTIYF
>TRBV9|TRBD1|NA|TRBJ2-1
TGTGCCAGCAGCGCCGGGACAGACTCCTACAATGAGCAGTTCTTC
CASSAGTDSYNEQFF
>TRBV4-1|NA|NA|TRBJ2-3
TGCGCCAGCAGCCAACCCCCGTTAGGGACTAGCACAGATACGCAGTATTTT
CASSQPPLGTSTDTQYF
>TRBV7-2|NA|NA|TRBJ2-3
TGTGCCAGCAGCTTTCGGGTGGGTAGCACAGATACGCAGTATTTT
CASSFRVGSTDTQYF
>TRBV19|NA|NA|TRBJ1-2
TGTGCCAGCCGACGACTGGGAGGGGGAAACTATGGCTACACCTTC
CASRRLGGGNYGYTF
>TRBV7-8|TRBD1|NA|TRBJ1-3
TGTGCCAGCAGCCGAGAGGACAGGGGGGGAAACACCATATATTTT
CASSREDRGGNTIYF
>TRBV10-3|NA|once|TRBJ2-3
TGTGCCATCAGTGAGTCAACGGGAAAGAGCACAGATACGCAGTATTTT
CAISESTGKSTDTQYF
>TRBV11-1|NA|few|TRBJ2-1
TGTGCCAGCAGCTTAGACGGAGGCTACAATGAGCAGTTCTTC
CASSLDGGYNEQFF
>TRBV29-1|NA|NA|TRBJ2-1
TGCAGCGTTGAAGTCGCGGGGGCTTCCCTACAAGAGGAGCAGTTCTTC
CSVEVAGASLQEEQFF
>TRBV7-9|TRBD2|NA|TRBJ2-5
TGTGCCAGCAGCTCTCCCCTGGGACTACGAGAGACCCAGTACTTC
CASSSPLGLRETQYF
>TRBV9|TRBD2|NA|TRBJ2-2
TGTGCCAGCAGCTCCCAGTCTGGGGAGGGGACCGGGGAGCTGTTTTTT
CASSSQSGEGTGELFF
>TRBV9|TRBD2|NA|TRBJ2-7
TGTGCCAGCAGCGAAGAGGGACTAGCGGGAGTCGAGCAGTACTTC
CASSEEGLAGVEQYF
>TRBV30|NA|NA|TRBJ2-7
TGTGCCGGGTCCCGGGAGAGCCCCTACGAGCAGTACTTC
CAGSRESPYEQYF
>TRBV5-1|TRBD1|NA|TRBJ2-2
TGCGCCAGCAGCTCTTCCGGGACAGGGAACACCGGGGAGCTGTTTTTT
CASSSSGTGNTGELFF
>TRBV4-1|TRBD2|few|TRBJ2-5
TGCGCCAGCAGCCTCGCAGCGGTTAGCGGGAGTGGGACCCAGTACTTC
CASSLAAVSGSGTQYF
>TRBV19|TRBD1|NA|TRBJ1-1
TGTGCCAGTAGAGTCGACAGGGGAGGGAGCACTGAAGCTTTCTTT
CASRVDRGGSTEAFF
>TRBV6-1|NA|NA|TRBJ2-3
TGTGCCAGCAGTGAAACCCTAGCGACGACCACAGATACGCAGTATTTT
CASSETLATTTDTQYF
>TRBV6-5|TRBD1|NA|TRBJ2-7
TGTGCCAGCAGTTACTCGGCGGGACAGGGCATCCACGAGCAGTACTTC
CASSYSAGQGIHEQYF
>TRBV11-2|NA|NA|TRBJ2-5
TGTGCCAGCAGCTTAGGCCTACAGCCGTTAGGGAGGCAAGAGACCCAGTACTTC
CASSLGLQPLGRQETQYF
>TRBV19|NA|NA|TRBJ1-1
TGTGCCAGTTCTCACCTCTCCTTACCCGGGGGTGAAGCTTTCTTT
CASSHLSLPGGEAFF
>TRBV6-6|NA|NA|TRBJ2-7
TGTGCCAGCAGTAATCGAGGGAGGCACGAGCAGTACTTC
CASSNRGRHEQYF
>TRBV11-2|NA|NA|TRBJ1-2
TGTGCCAGCACCCGGACGGGAACTAACTATGGCTACACCTTC
CASTRTGTNYGYTF
>TRBV9|TRBD2|NA|TRBJ2-7
TGTGCCAGCAGCGTAAGCGGGACTAGCGCCCACGAGCAGTACTTC
CASSVSGTSAHEQYF
>TRBV19|NA|few|TRBJ2-6
TGTGCCAGTATGAAGGGAGCCGTCTCTGGGGCCAACGTCCTGACTTTC
CASMKGAVSGANVLTF
>TRBV5-4|NA|NA|TRBJ2-1
TGTGCCAGCAGCAGGAGGGATAGCTCCTACAATGAGCAGTTCTTC
CASSRRDSSYNEQFF
>TRBV27|TRBD1|NA|TRBJ2-7
TGTGCCAGCAGTTTTCCGGGACAGGGGGCGGACGAGCAGTACTTC
CASSFPGQGADEQYF
>TRBV7-2|NA|NA|TRBJ2-1
TGTGCCAGCAGCTCGCGGACTCTTCACAACAATGAGCAGTTCTTC
CASSSRTLHNNEQFF
>TRBV27|NA|NA|TRBJ2-1
TGTGCCAGCAGTTTAGAGCGGGGGGACAGGGGACGGAATGAGCAGTTCTTC
CASSLERGDRGRNEQFF
>TRBV7-2|TRBD1|NA|TRBJ1-4
TGTGCCAGCAGCTTCACAGGGGGCGATGAAAAACTGTTTTTT
CASSFTGGDEKLFF
>TRBV11-2|NA|once|TRBJ2-7
TGTGCCAGCAGAGGGACACCTCCTCCACTACACGTTTCCTACGAGCAGTACTTC
CASRGTPPPLHVSYEQYF
>TRBV6-5|NA|NA|TRBJ1-5
TGTGCCAGCAGTGAAGCGGGGCCCCAGCATTTT
CASSEAGPQHF
>TRBV7-3|TRBD1|NA|TRBJ2-7
TGTGCCAGCAGCATAGGTCCCGGGACAGGAGGGGAGCAGTACTTC
CASSIGPGTGGEQYF
>TRBV5-4|NA|NA|TRBJ2-2
TGTGCCAGCAGACCCACGGGGGGCGGGAACACCGGGGAGCTGTTTTTT
CASRPTGGGNTGELFF
>TRBV11-2|TRBD1|few|TRBJ1-5
TGTGCCAGCAGCCCTAAAGGTGGGACAGGAGACCAGCATTTT
CASSPKGGTGDQHF
>TRBV18|TRBD2|NA|TRBJ2-5
TGTGCCAGCTCGCGGGGGTTTTTGGAGACCCAGTACTTC
CASSRGFLETQYF
>TRBV6-1|NA|NA|TRBJ2-1
TGTGCCAGCAGTGAAATCCGCGGGGCAGGGTTCTTC
CASSEIRGAGFF
>TRBV7-6|TRBD2|NA|TRBJ2-2
TGTGCCAGCAGCTCCCCCGCGTTGGGGGCTACTAGCGGGAGGGCCGGGGAGCTGTTTTTT
CASSSPALGATSGRAGELFF
>TRBV7-9|TRBD1|NA|TRBJ1-2
TGTGCCAGCAGCTCACTTACAGGGGCGCGTAGTAACGGCTACACCTTC
CASSSLTGARSNGYTF
>TRBV5-4|TRBD1|NA|TRBJ1-2
TGTGCCAGCAGAGAACAGGGGACTAACTATGGCTACACCTTC
CASREQGTNYGYTF
>TRBV4-2|TRBD1|NA|TRBJ2-7
TGTGCCAGCAGCAACGAACTGGGGACAGCAGCCTACGAGCAGTACTTC
CASSNELGTAAYEQYF
>TRBV4-2|TRBD2|NA|TRBJ2-2
TGTGCCAGCAGCCAAGCTTTAGCGGGGGCGAACACCGGGGAGCTGTTTTTT
CASSQALAGANTGELFF